Each of the 10 T cell receptor beta chains below was sequenced from the same sample in a study of blood T cell repertoires in COVID-19. The data were produced by immunoSEQ multiplex PCR, yet TCRdb's version contains in-frame clones alone and is incomplete. The table lists some 100,000 clones, more than 65% of them singletons. The sequenced sample consisted of peripheral blood. These TCRs come from an older man with active or convalescent COVID-19.

The chain recombines TRBV18 with TRBJ2-5; TRBD1 aligns across 7 bases. Trimming removed 4 bases from V and 4 bases from J; junction bases left unmatched: 12. Per the germline V gene, CDR1 is KGHSH and CDR2 is LQKENI. The CDR3 runs 16 residues. CDR3 loop: CASSRSRDSKGETQYF. CDR3 DNA sequence: TGTGCCAGCTCACGGTCACGGGACAGTAAGGGAGAGACCCAGTACTTC.

The chain has TRBV15 and TRBJ1-3; the match to TRBD1 covers 7 bases. V shed 6 bases and J 0 bases; nucleotides not matched to a gene: 2. CDR1 is LNHNV and CDR2 is YYDKDF in the germline V gene (reference sequence). The CDR3 runs to 14 residues. The CDR3 DNA reads as TGTGCCACCAGTCAGGGGGTCTCTGGAAACACCATATATTTT. Encoded protein: CATSQGVSGNTIYF.

This clone was observed once. This chain links TRBV2 with TRBJ2-1; 8 bases map to TRBD2. This CDR3 has 17 residues. CDR1 SNHLY and CDR2 FYNNEI come from the germline V gene. After removal of 6 bases from V and 0 bases from J, the junction contained 10 bases not matched to a gene. CDR3 sequence: CASRAGGPLSSYNEQFF. CDR3 coding DNA: TGTGCCAGCAGGGCGGGAGGACCGCTGAGCTCCTACAATGAGCAGTTCTTC.

The V gene is TRBV6-1, the J gene TRBJ2-1, with a possible D match to TRBD2 (6 bases). This CDR3 has 19 residues. V lost 2 bases, J lost 0 bases, and 20 bases lay in between. Germline V gives CDR1 MNHNS, CDR2 SASEGT. The DNA of the CDR3 is TGTGCCAGCAGTGAAATGGGGTGGGGGGATGTAAGCTCCTACAATGAGCAGTTCTTC. Its translation is CASSEMGWGDVSSYNEQFF.

The chain recombines TRBV6-6 with TRBJ1-6; 7 positions agree with TRBD1. CDR3 length: 15 amino acids. Germline V CDR1 and CDR2: MNHNY, SVGAGI (reference sequence). V shed 5 bases and J 6 bases; nucleotides not matched to a gene: 7. CDR3 protein: CASSPVTGSNSPLHF. CDR3 bases: TGTGCCAGCAGTCCCGTGACAGGGAGTAATTCACCCCTCCACTTT.

This chain uses TRBV25-1 with TRBJ2-1, with 14 bases lining up with TRBD2. After removal of 5 bases from V and 8 bases from J, the junction contained 5 bases not matched to a gene. This CDR3 spans 15 amino acids. CDR1 is MGHDK and CDR2 is SYGVNS in the germline V gene. This CDR3 reads CASSRLAGGLHEQFF. CDR3 nucleotide sequence: TGTGCCAGCAGTAGACTAGCGGGGGGGCTTCATGAGCAGTTCTTC.

This rearrangement joins TRBV20-1 to TRBJ2-3; 12 bases map to TRBD2. This CDR3 is 15 amino acids long. Unmatched junction bases numbered 2, after V lost 3 bases and J lost 1 base. The V gene's germline CDR1 is DFQATT and CDR2 SNEGSKA (reference sequence). The DNA for the CDR3 is TGCAGTGCTAGTCGGACTAGCGGGGGCACAGATACGCAGTATTTT. Encoded protein: CSASRTSGGTDTQYF.

CDR3 in DNA: TGTGCCAGCAGCCGCCAGGGGGAGGACGAAAAACTGTTTTTT. Protein product: CASSRQGEDEKLFF. V and J are TRBV5-4 and TRBJ1-4, with 7 nucleotides matching TRBD1. From germline, CDR1 is SGHNT and CDR2 YYREEE (reference sequence). The CDR3 length is 14 residues. V was clipped by 4 bases and J by 8 bases; unmatched bases: 8.

The V gene is TRBV7-2, the J gene TRBJ2-1, with 10 bases identical to TRBD2. The germline gives CDR1 SGHTA, CDR2 FQGNSA. This CDR3 has 16 residues. The V and J ends lost 3 bases and 1 base, in that order; junction bases with no gene match: 3. CDR3 region: CASSLLAGGSYNEQFF. In DNA, the CDR3 is TGTGCCAGCAGCTTGTTAGCGGGGGGATCCTACAATGAGCAGTTCTTC.

The J gene is TRBJ1-2, the V gene TRBV27; D may be TRBD1 (6 bases). V gave up 6 bases and J gave up 0 bases, with 17 bases separating them. Germline V gene lookup returns CDR1 MNHEY and CDR2 SMNVEV (reference sequence). The CDR3 runs to 16 residues. The CDR3 loop reads CASRAITGLANYGYTF. CDR3 nucleotides: TGTGCCAGCAGAGCCATTACAGGGCTAGCTAACTATGGCTACACCTTC.